This entry describes one TCR beta chain. Authors' analysis steps: Amplified reference gene primers provided the basis for estimating nucleated cell counts. The protocol was immunoSEQ multiplex PCR, while the TCRdb copy is restricted to in-frame clones and leaves out a portion. The D gene and trimming were derived from the DNA, and the V and J assignments and clone size from that table. The repertoire includes 300,000 to 400,000 clones, under 95% of them detected once, and under 3.5% sits in the top ten. From germline, CDR1 is LNHDA and CDR2 SQIVND (reference sequence). CDR3 length: 16 amino acids. V shed 5 bases and J 5 bases; nucleotides not matched to a gene: 12. These data are taken from a study of blood T cell repertoires in COVID-19. Study-level background: Sources were T cells, B-cell-depleted T cells, or PBMCs; the material itself was cDNA or gDNA.

Sequencing used peripheral blood. This chain links TRBV19 with TRBJ1-5; 7 positions match TRBD1. The source is a young woman who had recovered from COVID-19. The CDR3 DNA is TGTGCCAGTAGTCCAAGGGCAGGGGGTTACCATCAGCCCCAGCATTTT. Amino acid sequence: CASSPRAGGYHQPQHF.